This T cell receptor beta chain was retrieved from a study of T-cell memory formation after mild COVID-19. CDR1 is SGHRS, CDR2 YFSETQ, per germline. The CDR3 extends over 14 amino acids. Deletions cut 4 bases from V and 4 bases from J, with 14 bases between. From the 5' RACE reads, TCRdb called clonotypes with MiXCR, one entry per CDR3 protein. This sample yields some 310,000 distinct CDR3 sequences, of which more than 20% are seen a single time; roughly a fifth belongs to the top ten. Broader study findings: Whether day 37 second-wave clones are SARS-CoV-2-specific was not confirmed. There was a balanced CD4/CD8 profile in clones contracting day 15 to 85, and later expanders leaned CD4+.

This clonotype turned up a few times. Its specificity is unknown. The receptor comes from a man between 18 and 35 years old who had mild COVID-19 (a few samples of this study predate the infection). Cell type and time point are not known. Sequencing input: PBMCs or a T cell subset sorted from them (not recorded which). The chain combines TRBV5-1 with TRBJ1-2; D is undetermined. The CDR3 DNA reads TGCGCCAGCAGCACGGTCGGCTCTTCCTATGGCTACACCTTC. It yields the protein CASSTVGSSYGYTF.